Below are 23 T cell receptor delta chains sequenced from a single sample in a study of gammadelta T cells in human blood. With CATT, TCRdb re-called clones from the RT-PCR reads. The sample has fewer than 2,500 delta-chain clones; less than 3% are singletons. The sequencing sample was made of Vgamma9Vdelta2 gamma-delta T cells from fetal blood. These receptor sequences come from a human fetus.

As for this clone: One end of the junction fails to match germline, which may point to a read error. The chain joins TRDV2 to TRDJ3; the D gene is possibly TRDD3 (6 bases). The CDR3 totals 20 residues. The V gene's germline CDR1 is GEAIGNYY and CDR2 EKD. CDR3 sequence reads: CARDTITGTYSSWDTRQMFF. DNA for the CDR3: TGTGCCCGTGACACCATTACTGGGACCTACAGCTCCTGGGACACCCGACAGATGTTTTTC.

This clone is medium-sized within its sample. This chain connects TRDV2 to TRDJ2; 13 nucleotides match TRDD3. The CDR3 consists of 15 residues. Germline assignment: CDR1 GEAIGNYY and CDR2 EKD. The J segment lost 7 bases and the V segment lost 2 bases, leaving 3 bases of the junction unmatched. The CDR3 region has the DNA TGTGCCTGTGACATACTGGGGGATACGCAAGCACAACTCTTCTTT. It is translated as CACDILGDTQAQLFF.

The chain combines TRDV2 with TRDJ3, with 12 positions matching TRDD3. Because TCRdb records no J gene, it was assigned here through a match of the DNA to germline. The CDR3 runs 19 residues. Germline CDR1 is GEAIGNYY and CDR2 is EKD. V gave up 1 base and J gave up 0 bases; unmatched junction bases: 3. The CDR3 DNA reads TGTGCCTGTGACACTCTGGGGGATACGCGCTCCTGGGACACCCGACAGATGTTTTTC. It is translated as CACDTLGDTRSWDTRQMFF.

By sample share, this clone is medium-sized. This chain joins TRDV2 and TRDJ2, with TRDD3 identical over 13 bases. Losses at the gene ends were 2 bases for V and 4 bases for J; bases not matched to a gene: 9. CDR3 length: 18 residues. Germline V CDR1 and CDR2: GEAIGNYY, EKD. The CDR3 loop reads CACDKILGDTRRTAQLFF. DNA for the CDR3: TGTGCCTGTGACAAAATACTGGGGGATACGCGCCGGACAGCACAACTCTTCTTT.

By proportion, this clone is large. In the same sample, other DNA sequences code for this CDR3. The chain links TRDV2 to TRDJ3; 11 positions agree with TRDD3. V lost 2 bases, J lost 0 bases, and 2 bases stayed unmatched. CDR3 length equals 18 residues. Germline V lookup: CDR1 GEAIGNYY, CDR2 EKD. CDR3 DNA sequence: TGTGCCTGTGACAGTACTGGGGGATACTCCTGGGACACCCGACAGATGTTTTTC. This gives the protein CACDSTGGYSWDTRQMFF.

In its sample, this clone ranks as medium-sized (0.01 to 0.1%). The chain uses TRDV2 and TRDJ3; 13 bases are a match to TRDD3. CDR1 and CDR2 (germline): GEAIGNYY, EKD. The trim removed 3 bases at V and 0 bases at J, leaving 10 bases unmatched. The CDR3 is 21 amino acids. The CDR3 is CACDRLLGDTPSSWDTRQMFF. DNA for the CDR3: TGTGCCTGTGACCGGTTACTGGGGGATACGCCCAGCTCCTGGGACACCCGACAGATGTTTTTC.

This chain connects TRDV2 to TRDJ3; 7 positions agree with TRDD3. No J gene is reported in TCRdb; it was inferred here by comparing the DNA with germline. The CDR3 has 16 amino acids. Looked up from germline, CDR1 is GEAIGNYY and CDR2 is EKD. Trimming cost V 3 bases and J 2 bases; bases outside gene matches: 3. The CDR3 nucleotides read TGTGCCTGTGACCCCCTGGGGGCCTGGGACACCCGACAGATGTTTTTC. As protein: CACDPLGAWDTRQMFF.

By share, this clone ranks as medium-sized. Other DNA sequences from this sample encode an identical CDR3 as well. V usage is TRDV2 and J usage is TRDJ3; TRDD3 agrees at 13 bases. Per germline, CDR1 GEAIGNYY and CDR2 EKD. Losses at the gene ends were 0 bases for V and 0 bases for J; bases not matched to a gene: 4. This CDR3 contains 20 residues. CDR3 loop: CACDTVLGDTSSWDTRQMFF. The CDR3 DNA sequence: TGTGCCTGTGACACCGTACTGGGGGATACGTCCTCCTGGGACACCCGACAGATGTTTTTC.

As regards this clone: This may stem from a read error, because a much larger clone lies one nucleotide away. The chain links TRDV2 to TRDJ2, with 9 bases identical to TRDD3. Germline loops: CDR1 GEAIGNYY, CDR2 EKD. J was trimmed by 0 bases and V by 1 base; bases with no gene match: 2. CDR3 length: 16 amino acids. Here the CDR3 DNA reads TGTGCCTGTGACACACTGGGGGAAACTTTGACAGCACAACTCTTCTTT. Its protein is CACDTLGETLTAQLFF.

Regarding this clone: It may be a read error: a sequence one base away is much more abundant. V usage is TRDV2 and J usage is TRDJ3; possibly TRDD3 for D (5 bases). TCRdb is silent on the J gene; assignment here came from matching the DNA to germline. CDR1 and CDR2 from the germline V gene are GEAIGNYY and EKD. This CDR3 spans 20 amino acids. The CDR3, as DNA: TGTGCCGGTGACACCGTTGAGGGATCCGAGACCTCCTGGGACACCCGACAGATGTTTTTC. Translating it yields CAGDTVEGSETSWDTRQMFF.

Relative to its sample, this clone is medium-sized (0.01 to 0.1%). V gene TRDV2 combines with J gene TRDJ2; 9 bases are shared with TRDD3. Germline lookup yields CDR1 GEAIGNYY and CDR2 EKD. V dropped 1 base and J dropped 0; count of bases not matched to a gene: 8. The CDR3 runs 18 residues. CDR3 in DNA: TGTGCCTGTGACACGCTATACTGGGGGACCACTTTGACAGCACAACTCTTCTTT. This sequence encodes CACDTLYWGTTLTAQLFF.

By proportion, this clone is medium-sized. Other nucleotide sequences in the sample specify the same CDR3. This sequence joins TRDV2 and TRDJ2; TRDD3 matches 10 bases. CDR3 length: 16 amino acids. Germline CDR1 reads GEAIGNYY; CDR2 reads EKD. V trimming: 4 bases; J trimming: 0 bases; junction bases outside the gene matches: 4. CDR3 DNA: TGTGCCTGTGATCTTCTGGGGGATACTTTGACAGCACAACTCTTCTTT. This gives the protein CACDLLGDTLTAQLFF.

By share, this clone counts as medium-sized (0.01 to 0.1%). The chain carries TRDV2 and TRDJ2; D gene uncertain. Trimming took 2 bases from V and 6 from J, leaving 12 bases between them. The CDR3 contains 14 residues. Germline CDR1 and CDR2: GEAIGNYY and EKD. The CDR3 coding sequence is TGTGCCTGTGACAGAGGATGGTTTGCAGCACAACTCTTCTTT. Its translation is CACDRGWFAAQLFF.

By share, this clone counts as medium-sized. The sample holds other DNA sequences that translate to the same CDR3. The chain recombines TRDV2 with TRDJ3; TRDD3 aligns across 9 bases. Germline-derived CDR1 and CDR2 are GEAIGNYY and EKD. CDR3 length equals 19 residues. J lost 0 bases, V lost 1 base, and 6 bases had no gene match. The CDR3 spells CACDTLTGGSSWDTRQMFF. DNA for the CDR3: TGTGCCTGTGACACTCTTACTGGGGGAAGCTCCTGGGACACCCGACAGATGTTTTTC.

By its share, this clone is medium-sized (0.01 to 0.1%). This same CDR3 is encoded by further DNA sequences in the sample. This chain connects TRDV2 to TRDJ3; 11 bases fit TRDD3. Germline V gene data show CDR1 as GEAIGNYY and CDR2 as EKD. V lost 4 bases, J lost 1 base, and 5 bases stayed unmatched. The CDR3 runs 18 residues. The CDR3 protein is CACDTGGYFSWDTRQMFF. Here the CDR3 DNA reads TGTGCCTGTGATACTGGGGGATATTTTTCCTGGGACACCCGACAGATGTTTTTC.

This clone is medium-sized by share. The chain recombines TRDV2 with TRDJ3; TRDD3 aligns across 11 bases. Germline lookup yields CDR1 GEAIGNYY and CDR2 EKD. V lost 2 bases and J lost 0; bases outside the gene matches: 5. The CDR3 totals 19 residues. The CDR3 coding sequence is TGTGCCTGTGACAAAGTACTGGGGGATAACTCCTGGGACACCCGACAGATGTTTTTC. Encoded protein: CACDKVLGDNSWDTRQMFF.

This clone is deemed medium-sized. A clone one base away is much larger, so this may be a read error. This specimen includes other DNA sequences encoding the same CDR3. V usage is TRDV2 and J usage is TRDJ3, with 13 bases aligning to TRDD3. Germline assignment: CDR1 GEAIGNYY and CDR2 EKD. The CDR3 extends over 17 amino acids. Trimming cost V 3 bases and J 4 bases; bases outside gene matches: 2. CDR3 nucleotide sequence: TGTGCCTGTGACGTACTGGGGGATACGTGGGACACCCGACAGATGTTTTTC. Protein sequence: CACDVLGDTWDTRQMFF.

This clone is medium-sized by share. The genes are TRDV2 and TRDJ1; 8 bases line up with TRDD3. The V segment lost 4 bases and the J segment 0 bases; nucleotides outside the gene matches: 6. Per the germline V gene, CDR1 is GEAIGNYY and CDR2 is EKD. There are 15 residues in the CDR3. For the CDR3, the DNA is TGTGCCTGTGATTTACTGGGGGCCTACACCGATAAACTCATCTTT. Encoded protein: CACDLLGAYTDKLIF.

By share, this clone ranks as medium-sized. This sequence joins TRDV2 and TRDJ1; 8 bases match TRDD3. Germline-derived CDR1 and CDR2 are GEAIGNYY and EKD. The CDR3 is made up of 16 amino acids. V was pared by 0 bases and J by 2 bases, with 7 bases of the junction left unmatched. This CDR3 is CACDTGFGGWTDKLIF. CDR3 nucleotide sequence: TGTGCCTGTGACACCGGTTTTGGGGGATGGACCGATAAACTCATCTTT.

The V call is TRDV2, the J call TRDJ1, with 10 nucleotides matching TRDD3. TCRdb carries no J gene annotation; the J gene was assigned here by matching the DNA with germline. Looked up from germline, CDR1 is GEAIGNYY and CDR2 is EKD. The junction had 6 bases not matched to a gene; V was cut back by 0 bases and J by 0 bases. The CDR3 covers 17 residues. CDR3 nucleotide sequence: TGTGCCTGTGACACCTTGGGGGATACCCCTTACACCGATAAACTCATCTTT. Translation: CACDTLGDTPYTDKLIF.

Worth noting for this clone: This may be a read error, as it is one base from a much larger clone. The chain recombines TRDV2 with TRDJ2; 11 nucleotides agree with TRDD3. The J gene comes from matching the DNA to germline here; TCRdb lacks it. CDR1 is GEAIGNYY, CDR2 EKD, per germline. The CDR3 is 15 residues long. The CDR3 sequence: CACDILGDRTAQLFF. For the CDR3, the DNA is TGTGCCTGTGACATACTGGGGGATAGGACAGCTCAACTCTTCTTT.

This clone is medium-sized (0.01 to 0.1%) within its sample. The rearrangement links TRDV2 to TRDJ3; 7 bases are a match to TRDD3. The V and J ends lost 3 bases and 0 bases, in that order; junction bases with no gene match: 4. Germline loops: CDR1 GEAIGNYY, CDR2 EKD. This CDR3 region has 17 residues. The CDR3 here is CACDGILSSWDTRQMFF. DNA of the CDR3: TGTGCCTGTGACGGGATACTCAGCTCCTGGGACACCCGACAGATGTTTTTC.

Sample share makes this clone medium-sized. A read error is the likely source, as a far larger clone sits one nucleotide away. The rearrangement links TRDV2 to TRDJ2; 9 nucleotides match TRDD3. The CDR3 has 14 amino acids. The germline CDR1 and CDR2 sequences are GEAIGNYY and EKD. The trim removed 2 bases at V and 3 bases at J, leaving 0 bases unmatched. The DNA of the CDR3 is TGTGCCTGTGACAACTGGGGGATGACAGCACAACTCTTCTTT. Its translation is CACDNWGMTAQLFF.